The 27 T cell receptor beta chains given below trace back to one sample, sequenced in a study of OX40 agonist ivuxolimab in advanced cancers. Profiled with immunoSEQ multiplex PCR; TCRdb holds only in-frame clones, not every one. The table records approximately 50,000 clones, about 84% of them present only once. Source: CD4+ or CD8+ T cells sorted from blood, taken in a trial of the OX40 agonist ivuxolimab. These receptors all come from an adult with an advanced solid tumor such as melanoma, head and neck, liver or kidney cancer.

The rearrangement joins TRBV18 to TRBJ1-2; unclear D gene. This CDR3 has 15 residues. CDR1 KGHSH and CDR2 LQKENI come from the germline V gene. Deletions cut 3 bases from V and 0 bases from J, with 11 bases between. CDR3 in amino acids: CASSPVTLPNYGYTF. The CDR3 region has the DNA TGTGCCAGCTCACCGGTGACCCTCCCTAACTATGGCTACACCTTC.

This clone was recorded once. The V gene is TRBV1, the J gene TRBJ2-5; the table assigns TRBD1, which was not confirmed against the DNA. TRBV1 is an annotated pseudogene. CDR3 size: 15 residues. The CDR3: CTSSRNRGRWGTQYF. Here the CDR3 DNA reads TGCACCAGCAGCCGAAACAGGGGTCGTTGGGGGACCCAGTACTTC.

The chain couples TRBV6-5 to TRBJ1-2; TRBD1 agrees at 7 bases. The trim removed 6 bases at V and 6 bases at J, leaving 7 bases unmatched. This CDR3 has 13 residues. The germline CDR1 and CDR2 sequences are MNHEY and SVGAGI. CDR3 nucleotide sequence: TGTGCCAGCAGCCAGACAGGGTTGCATGGCTACACCTTC. It codes for CASSQTGLHGYTF.

V and J are TRBV27 and TRBJ1-1; 8 bases map to TRBD1. The CDR3 is 12 residues long. Germline assignment: CDR1 MNHEY and CDR2 SMNVEV (reference sequence). The junction had 5 bases not matched to a gene; V was cut back by 7 bases and J by 7 bases. The chain's CDR3 is CASMTGDSEAFF. The CDR3 DNA is TGTGCCAGCATGACAGGGGATAGTGAAGCTTTCTTT.

This chain connects TRBV19 to TRBJ2-1, with TRBD1 matching over 10 bases. The CDR3 extends over 16 amino acids. Per the germline V gene, CDR1 is LNHDA and CDR2 is SQIVND (reference sequence). After removal of 5 bases from V and 9 bases from J, the junction contained 13 bases not matched to a gene. The DNA for the CDR3 is TGTGCCAGTAGTGGAGGGACAGGGGCGGGCCTAGGTGAGCAGTTCTTC. Translated: CASSGGTGAGLGEQFF.

CDR3 region: CASSSGRSGVLTDTQYF. In nucleotides, the CDR3 is TGTGCCAGCAGCTCCGGACGGAGCGGGGTGCTCACAGATACGCAGTATTTT. V and J are TRBV5-6 and TRBJ2-3, with TRBD2 matching over 7 bases. The germline CDR1 and CDR2 sequences are SGHDT and YYEEEE. The CDR3 has 17 residues. With V trimmed by 3 bases and J by 2 bases, 12 bases remained unmatched.

The chain uses TRBV6-1 and TRBJ1-1, with D maybe TRBD1 (5 bases). CDR1 and CDR2 (germline): MNHNS, SASEGT. The ends were cut back, 6 bases at V and 0 bases at J, with 8 bases in the middle. The CDR3 is 13 residues long. CDR3 sequence (DNA): TGTGCCAGCAGGGGGACCGTGAACACTGAAGCTTTCTTT. It translates to CASRGTVNTEAFF.

The rearrangement joins TRBV7-8 to TRBJ1-1, with 7 bases identical to TRBD1. V gave up 1 base and J gave up 5 bases; unmatched junction bases: 10. Germline CDR1 is SGHVS and CDR2 is FQNEAQ. The CDR3 has 16 residues. CDR3 amino acids: CASSLGQGRVITEAFF. The CDR3 region has the DNA TGTGCCAGCAGCTTAGGACAGGGAAGAGTTATAACTGAAGCTTTCTTT.

This clone was seen once. This chain links TRBV11-1 with TRBJ2-5; D not resolved. The germline gives CDR1 SGHAT, CDR2 FQDESV (reference sequence). With 6 bases removed from V and 2 bases from J, the gap between germline ends came to 10 bases. The CDR3 is 13 residues long. CDR3 loop: CASSSGIQETQYF. The CDR3 nucleotides read TGTGCCAGCAGTTCCGGCATACAAGAGACCCAGTACTTC.

The chain couples TRBV28 to TRBJ2-1; 8 bases line up with TRBD2. V gave up 7 bases and J gave up 0 bases; unmatched junction bases: 2. Germline assignment: CDR1 MDHEN and CDR2 SYDVKM. The CDR3 consists of 14 residues. CDR3 bases: TGTGCCAGCAACAGCGGGGGCTCCTACAATGAGCAGTTCTTC. It yields the protein CASNSGGSYNEQFF.

The V gene is TRBV30, the J gene TRBJ1-5, with a possible D match to TRBD1 (5 bases). The CDR3 is made up of 17 amino acids. The germline gives CDR1 GTSNPN, CDR2 SVGIG (reference sequence). Trimming cost V 2 bases and J 2 bases, with 19 bases left between them. In DNA, the CDR3 is TGTGCCTGGAGTCCCCACTACGGGACGACCGGCAATCAGCCCCAGCATTTT. Protein product: CAWSPHYGTTGNQPQHF.

The J gene is TRBJ1-5, the V gene TRBV15, with D uncertain. Germline CDR1 reads LNHNV; CDR2 reads YYDKDF (reference sequence). There are 16 residues in the CDR3. The ends were cut back, 1 base at V and 3 bases at J, with 13 bases in the middle. CDR3: CATSRGRVGTNQPQHF. The DNA of the CDR3 is TGTGCCACCAGCAGAGGACGGGTGGGAACCAATCAGCCCCAGCATTTT.

J is TRBJ2-1 and V is TRBV19; D may be TRBD2 (5 bases). V was clipped by 3 bases and J by 5 bases, with 8 bases between them. Per the germline V gene, CDR1 is LNHDA and CDR2 is SQIVND (reference sequence). The CDR3 spans 13 residues. The CDR3 nucleotides are TGTGCCAGTAGTATCGGGGTCGACAATGAGCAGTTCTTC. Encoded protein: CASSIGVDNEQFF.

V usage is TRBV6-1 and J usage is TRBJ1-2, with D perhaps TRBD1 (6 bases). V was trimmed by 2 bases and J by 7 bases, leaving 17 bases between them. The CDR3 runs 15 residues. Germline CDR1 reads MNHNS; CDR2 reads SASEGT. The CDR3: CASSETYGGKGGYTF. DNA of the CDR3: TGTGCCAGCAGTGAAACGTACGGGGGCAAAGGTGGCTACACCTTC.

The chain links TRBV7-8 to TRBJ2-7, with 8 bases lining up with TRBD2. The ends lost 0 bases at V and 0 bases at J; junction bases unmatched: 10. Germline CDR1 SGHVS, CDR2 FQNEAQ. CDR3 size: 18 residues. The CDR3 sequence: CASSLAPSLAGSSYEQYF. The DNA of the CDR3 is TGTGCCAGCAGCTTAGCCCCCTCGTTAGCGGGGAGCTCCTACGAGCAGTACTTC.

The rearrangement links TRBV6-1 to TRBJ1-1, with 7 bases lining up with TRBD1. The ends lost 7 bases at V and 0 bases at J; junction bases unmatched: 2. The CDR3 contains 13 residues. Germline CDR1 and CDR2: MNHNS and SASEGT. CDR3 coding DNA: TGTGCCAGCATGGGACAGATGAACACTGAAGCTTTCTTT. This translates into CASMGQMNTEAFF.

By share, this clone counts as medium-sized. The chain couples TRBV6-5 to TRBJ1-1, with D perhaps TRBD1 (6 bases). Trimming took 0 bases from V and 0 from J, leaving 11 bases between them. This CDR3 is built from 16 residues. Germline V CDR1 and CDR2: MNHEY, SVGAGI. The CDR3 bases are TGTGCCAGCAGTTACTCCAGGGGCCCCTTGAACACTGAAGCTTTCTTT. It translates to CASSYSRGPLNTEAFF.

The rearrangement uses TRBV19 and TRBJ2-1; D assignment may be TRBD1 or TRBD2 (5 bases each). The V end was cut by 5 bases, the J end by 2 bases, with 16 bases between. Germline lookup yields CDR1 LNHDA and CDR2 SQIVND (reference sequence). This CDR3 spans 16 amino acids. CDR3 sequence reads: CASSAGTLLTYNEQFF. CDR3 in DNA: TGTGCCAGTAGTGCAGGGACCCTCCTAACCTACAATGAGCAGTTCTTC.

The J gene is TRBJ1-1, the V gene TRBV27, with D possibly being TRBD1 (6 bases). The V and J ends lost 2 bases and 2 bases respectively, with 12 bases between them. The CDR3 has 15 amino acids. Germline lookup yields CDR1 MNHEY and CDR2 SMNVEV (reference sequence). Written as DNA, the CDR3 is TGTGCCAGCAGTTTAGTCGGGGGGCTAAACACTGAAGCTTTCTTT. It specifies CASSLVGGLNTEAFF.

The chain's CDR3 is CASSPGFTDYGYTF. The CDR3 DNA reads as TGTGCCAGCAGCCCGGGCTTCACTGACTATGGCTACACCTTC. V usage is TRBV6-5 and J usage is TRBJ1-2; D is unresolved. Germline V lookup: CDR1 MNHEY, CDR2 SVGAGI. The length of the CDR3 is 14 residues. V was cut by 6 bases and J by 3 bases, with 14 bases left in between.

CDR3 sequence reads: CASSYGFGRGRYEQYF. In DNA, the CDR3 is TGTGCCAGCAGTTACGGCTTCGGACGGGGGCGCTACGAGCAGTACTTC. The rearrangement uses TRBV6-6 and TRBJ2-7; either TRBD1 or TRBD2 may supply D (6 bases each). V lost 2 bases and J 3 bases, leaving 17 bases between the germline ends. This CDR3 contains 16 residues. Germline V CDR1 and CDR2: MNHNY, SVGAGI (reference sequence).

The chain combines TRBV7-3 with TRBJ2-5; D is possibly TRBD1 (5 bases). V lost 0 bases and J lost 5, with 7 bases in between. This CDR3 has 13 residues. Germline CDR1 and CDR2: SGHTA and FQGTGA. CDR3 nucleotide sequence: TGTGCCAGCAGCTTAACAAAGGGGGAGACCCAGTACTTC. Its translation is CASSLTKGETQYF.

The chain has TRBV11-2 and TRBJ2-7; 10 bases are shared with TRBD2. The V gene's germline CDR1 is SGHAT and CDR2 FQNNGV. The CDR3 is 14 amino acids. V dropped 8 bases and J dropped 2; count of bases not matched to a gene: 6. The CDR3 DNA reads as TGTGCCAGCTCGCCGGGACTAGCGACCTACGAGCAGTACTTC. It specifies CASSPGLATYEQYF.

This clone was seen once. The V call is TRBV7-8, the J call TRBJ2-5; the D call may be TRBD1 or TRBD2 (5 bases each). Gene TRBJ2-7 matches the end of the DNA better, so the J call may be wrong. Germline CDR1 and CDR2: SGHVS and FQNEAQ. The CDR3 length is 16 residues. The CDR3: CASSLRTGTPRDEQYF. CDR3 DNA: TGTGCCAGCAGCTTACGGACCGGGACCCCTCGGGACGAGCAGTACTTC.

The rearrangement links TRBV2 to TRBJ2-5; no firm D call. The ends were cut back, 7 bases at V and 2 bases at J, with 5 bases in the middle. The CDR3 totals 11 residues. Germline V gives CDR1 SNHLY, CDR2 FYNNEI. CDR3: CASKTQETQYF. The CDR3 DNA reads as TGTGCCAGCAAGACACAAGAGACCCAGTACTTC.

The count of this clone is one. The same CDR3 can be traced to other DNA sequences in this sample. The chain has TRBV19 and TRBJ2-5; no definite D call. The CDR3 runs 12 residues. V was cut by 1 base and J by 3 bases, with 3 bases left in between. The germline V gene encodes CDR1 LNHDA and CDR2 SQIVND (reference sequence). The CDR3 DNA is TGTGCCAGTAGTATAGGGAAAGAGACCCAGTACTTC. It is translated as CASSIGKETQYF.

The chain is built from TRBV28 and TRBJ1-4; D perhaps matches TRBD1 (5 bases). V was cut by 3 bases and J by 8 bases, with 13 bases left in between. Germline V CDR1 and CDR2: MDHEN, SYDVKM. The CDR3 runs to 14 residues. CDR3 nucleotides: TGTGCCAGCAGTTTTCCGGGGGGTCTGGAAAAACTGTTTTTT. Translating it yields CASSFPGGLEKLFF. Variable domain in full (rest from reference TRBV28 and TRBJ1-4): DVKVTQSSRYLVKRTGEKVFLECVQDMDHENMFWYRQDPGLGLRLIYFSYDVKMKEKGDIPEGYSVSREKKERFSLILESASTNQTSMYLCASSFPGGLEKLFFGSGTQLSVL.